The clone carrying this T cell receptor beta chain was detected ten times or more. Regions amplified from RNA transcripts were the TCR beta CDR3 regions. The primer set for the first-round RT-PCR of the TCR CDR3 was HTBI. Each CDR3 protein gets one entry after TCRdb re-called the multiplex PCR reads with MiXCR. The profile shows about 380,000 distinct CDR3 sequences, about 14% of them singletons. The CDR3 consists of 13 residues. The trim removed 2 bases at V and 6 bases at J, leaving 6 bases unmatched. Germline loops: CDR1 DFQATT, CDR2 SNEGSKA (reference sequence). Every diagnosis used clinical symptoms, serum thyroxine and TRAb, thyroid ultrasound and orbital computed tomography. The PBMCs studied were ones that came from approximately 9.9 ml fresh peripheral blood. The sample originates from a study of T cells in Graves' hyperthyroidism and ophthalmopathy.

The sample consisted of blood. The V gene is TRBV20-1, the J gene TRBJ1-2, with 7 bases identical to TRBD1. This TCR was sampled from a woman aged 60 to 75 with Graves' hyperthyroidism. In DNA, the CDR3 is TGCAGTGCTAGATCAGGGGGGTTGGATGGCTACACCTTC. This codes for CSARSGGLDGYTF.